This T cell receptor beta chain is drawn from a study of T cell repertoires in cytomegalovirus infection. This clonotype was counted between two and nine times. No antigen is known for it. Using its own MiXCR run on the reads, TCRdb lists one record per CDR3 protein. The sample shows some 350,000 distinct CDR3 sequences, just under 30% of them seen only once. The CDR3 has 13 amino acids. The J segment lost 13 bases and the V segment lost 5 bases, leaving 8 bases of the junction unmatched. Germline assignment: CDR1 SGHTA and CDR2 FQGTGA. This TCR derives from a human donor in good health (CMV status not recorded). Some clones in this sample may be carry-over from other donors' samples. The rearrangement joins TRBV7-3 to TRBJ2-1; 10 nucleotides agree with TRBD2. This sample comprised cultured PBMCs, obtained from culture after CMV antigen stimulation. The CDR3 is CASSLLAGASQFF. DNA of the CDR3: TGTGCCAGCAGCCTTCTAGCGGGGGCTTCTCAGTTCTTC.